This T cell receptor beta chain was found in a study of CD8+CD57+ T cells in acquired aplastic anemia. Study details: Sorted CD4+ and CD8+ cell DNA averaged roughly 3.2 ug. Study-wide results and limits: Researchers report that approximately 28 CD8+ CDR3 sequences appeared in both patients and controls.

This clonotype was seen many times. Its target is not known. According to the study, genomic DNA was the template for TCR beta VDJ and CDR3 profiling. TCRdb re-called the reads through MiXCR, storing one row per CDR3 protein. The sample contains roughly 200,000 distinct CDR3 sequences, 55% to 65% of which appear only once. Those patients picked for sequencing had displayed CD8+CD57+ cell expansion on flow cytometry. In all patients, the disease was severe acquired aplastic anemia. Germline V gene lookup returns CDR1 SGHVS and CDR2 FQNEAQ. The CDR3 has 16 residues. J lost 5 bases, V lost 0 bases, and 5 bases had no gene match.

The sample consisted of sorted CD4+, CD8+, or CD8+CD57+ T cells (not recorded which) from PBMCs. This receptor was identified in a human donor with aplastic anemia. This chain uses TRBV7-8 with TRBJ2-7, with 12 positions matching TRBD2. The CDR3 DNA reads TGTGCCAGCAGCTTAGCGCTAGCGGGGGGGCGCGACGAGCAGTACTTC. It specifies CASSLALAGGRDEQYF.